This T cell receptor (beta chain) was retrieved from a study of Graves' ophthalmopathy and Graves' hyperthyroidism. Beta-chain TCR CDR3 regions were amplified from RNA transcripts. The workflow started with a first-round RT-PCR run with HTBI primers and then moved on to a second-round multiplex PCR. TCRdb re-called the multiplex PCR reads through MiXCR, storing one row per CDR3 protein. The sample consists of roughly 480,000 distinct CDR3 sequences, approximately 14% of them appearing once. The clonotype originates from a woman younger than 45 with Graves' ophthalmopathy. Sequenced: blood.

The CDR3 bases are TGTGCCAGCAGCGTTACAGGGGTGATAACTGAAGCTTTCTTT. It encodes CASSVTGVITEAFF. V usage is TRBV7-9 and J usage is TRBJ1-1; 7 bases fit TRBD1. The CDR3 is 14 residues long. Germline trimming cut 5 bases from V and 5 bases from J; bases unmatched to any gene: 8. Germline V gives CDR1 SEHNR, CDR2 FQNEAQ (reference sequence).